This T cell receptor (beta chain) came from a study of CD8+ T cells in alopecia areata (dated by TCRdb to between 2018 and 2020). About the investigation overall: The treated patients took part in an open-label pilot trial in which moderate-to-severe alopecia areata was treated with oral tofacitinib at 5 to 10 mg twice daily. TCRbeta CDR3 regions were amplified by immunoSEQ multiplex PCR using 35 Vbeta forward and 13 Jbeta reverse primers. Human TCRbeta sequencing covered scalp tissue and sorted CD4+ and CD8+ peripheral blood T cells from patchy and totalis/universalis alopecia areata patients and healthy controls. Patients received tofacitinib for 6 to 18 months and were then followed off drug for 6 months to check for delayed response and recurrence. RNA came from the PAXgene miRNA kit for fixed scalp, the miRNeasy kit for PBMCs, and the RNeasy kit for mouse skin. In treated patients, disease severity was measured using the SALT score, which gives the percentage of scalp surface area affected. Scalp clonality was compared across normal scalp (n=4), patchy alopecia areata scalp (n=8), and alopecia totalis/universalis scalp (n=8). To study T cell clonal expansion in alopecia areata, the researchers applied high-throughput TCRbeta sequencing to both the C3H/HeJ mouse model and human patients. Biopsies were taken from tofacitinib-treated patients at baseline and at 4 and 24 weeks of treatment, and a later scalp biopsy was taken in several of the tofacitinib-treated patients.

What the research found in general, with its limitations: Shared TCR sequences between patients were less evident than in mice, which may be partly attributable to HLA diversity in the patient population. Many expanded lesional clones were found to persist in scalp and blood during tofacitinib treatment, and relapse after treatment cessation may be partly explained by this persistence. Scalp TCR repertoire analysis is complicated because resident alphabeta T cells in normal human skin are also sequenced, whereas mouse skin is dominated by gammadelta T cells. Compared with normal scalp, lesional scalp, particularly in alopecia totalis/universalis, had higher clonality and more expanded CD8+ clones, which suggests antigenic drive. Tofacitinib significantly decreased scalp clonality and the number of expanded CD8+ clones among the top 100 scalp clones. Because the treated cohort was small and had only one nonresponder, larger studies are needed to examine links between baseline CD8+ expansion and response.

Of note for this clone: Its antigen is unknown. The input lacks base qualities; no much larger clone sits a single base away.

Taken from cysteine to phenylalanine, the CDR3 has 13 residues. The read is trimmed to its CDR3 DNA, 39 bases read in frame from base 1. The germline V gene provides CDR1 SQVTM and CDR2 ANQGSEA. Clipping removes 4 bases from V and 6 bases from J, with 6 as the unmatched junction base count. Read against the paper, the sample's time point label means: 20 to 30 weeks on oral tofacitinib. The treatment or condition label of this sample denotes: oral pan-JAK inhibitor, 5-10 mg twice daily. From alopecia areata patients, peripheral blood was collected along with lesional scalp punch biopsies. After PBMCs were isolated by density centrifugation and stained for CD3, CD4 and CD8, a FACSAria was used to sort CD4+ and CD8+ T cells. To prepare the library, the immunoSEQ multiplex PCR assay was applied. RNA was extracted from all samples and reverse transcribed into cDNA as template for TCR sequencing. First-strand cDNA was synthesized with SuperScript III using a 2:1 mix of oligo-dT and random hexamers. Amplification bias was assessed with a synthetic immune receptor repertoire, and residual bias was removed computationally. The authors processed their data as follows. Raw reads were preprocessed to remove errors, and CDR3 was defined according to IMGT conventions as the region from the conserved cysteine to phenylalanine. Clonality was computed by normalizing Shannon entropy by log2 of the number of productive unique TCRs and subtracting the result from 1. Whether each scalp clone was CD4 or CD8 was inferred by checking scalp TCRbeta sequences against the CD4 and CD8 repertoires from sorted blood. TCRdb's version of the immuneACCESS table is confined to in-frame rearrangements and falls short of the full clone set. An unresolved V gene accounts for under half of the shortfall where checked; the remainder is of unknown origin. Clone size and V and J calls were adopted from that table, with D and trimming inferred from the DNA. This sample is represented by roughly 110,000 clones; roughly 84% of them were singletons. The top ten clones comprise under 25% of the sample.

This sample comprised CD8+ T cells sorted from blood, obtained at week 24, from a patient treated with tofacitinib. The chain is encoded by TRBV29-1 joined to TRBJ2-3; TRBD2 fits 8 bases in the junction. The TCR comes from a human donor with alopecia areata. The nucleotide sequence is given as TGCAGCGTTGTTTCGGGGGGGCACGATACGCAGTATTTT. Translated, this gives CSVVSGGHDTQYF.